The subject of this entry is one TCR beta chain. Antigen specificity is unknown. V lost 9 bases, J lost 3 bases, and 10 bases stayed unmatched. This CDR3 comprises 14 residues. Germline-derived CDR1 and CDR2 are KGHSH and LQKENI. The data were obtained in a study of pediatric ulcerative colitis. General observations from the study: Ulcerative colitis patients shared more blood-rectal clones than controls.

Sequencing depth was up to 500,000 reads per sample. Clones were read by immunoSEQ multiplex PCR, and TCRdb kept only the in-frame ones, dropping some. Here the sample spans roughly 60,000 clones, 85% to 90% being singletons. The chain links TRBV18 to TRBJ1-1; TRBD1 matches 7 bases. The sample consisted of blood. This clonotype originated in a boy aged 10-17 years who was a control in a study of pediatric ulcerative colitis. CDR3 bases: TGTGCCAGTAACCCAGGGGGTAAAGACACTGAAGCTTTCTTT. Translating gives CASNPGGKDTEAFF.